This T cell receptor (beta chain) was retrieved from a study of monozygotic twins with cystic fibrosis (dated by TCRdb to the early 2020s). Context from the whole study: Barcoded libraries were prepared from 3 to 3.5 micrograms of fragmented DNA with approximately 16 PCR cycles. To gauge how much genetics shapes V and J gene usage, the researchers compared TCR beta repertoires both within and across 16 monozygotic twin pairs who have cystic fibrosis. Ten female and six male twin pairs, aged roughly 2.0 to 36.4 years (median around 10 years) and mostly children and adolescents, were included in the cohort. Twins were ranked among roughly 970 cohort participants for weight-for-height and FEVPerc (FEV1 disease centile) at the day of blood sampling. Data for three of the twin pairs had been reported previously in another context.

Results the study describes overall, beyond this receptor: The greatest similarity to the co-twin was observed for V gene usage in 13 of 16 pairs and for J usage in 8 of 16 pairs, which suggested genetic constraints. Monozygotic CF twin pairs shared significantly more nucleotide-identical clonotypes within each pair than unrelated CF individuals shared with one another (P = 0.000026, Mann-Whitney). The cohort was small, and no association was found between shared CDR3 numbers and age, concordance or disease severity. Simpson clonality tended to be low (median approximately 0.0095), which suggests a naive-dominated repertoire, although clonality was higher in the most severely affected patients.

Here V drops 6 bases and J drops 6 bases, and the junction holds 2 bases not matched to any gene. Including cysteine and phenylalanine, the CDR3 has 13 amino acids. Only CDR3 DNA remains: 39 bases, in frame from the first base. CDR1 is given as MNHNS and CDR2 as SASEGT, both from the germline V gene. TCR beta CDR3 regions were amplified by multiplex PCR with the immunoSEQ immune profiling system according to the manufacturer's instructions. An Illumina NextSeq system was used for sequencing. The study's own analysis went as follows. The immunoSEQ Analyzer platform handled processing of the sequence data, and clonality was calculated by taking the square root of Simpson's index of productive rearrangements. Similarity in V and J usage was measured by Jensen-Shannon distance, and OLGA was used to compute CDR3 generation probabilities. The immuneACCESS database (August 2020) and VDJdb (December 2020) were searched for shared CDR3 sequences. Drawn from immuneACCESS, this table holds only the in-frame rearrangements with V and J called that TCRdb kept. Clones are partly lost; checked studies trace under half to an unresolved V gene and leave the rest unexplained. That table furnishes V, J and clone size, whereas the DNA furnished D and trimming. Counted in this sample were some 32,000 clones; nearly 98% of them appeared once. The ten largest clones represent 0.17% of the sample.

The twin pairs came from the European Cystic Fibrosis Twin and Sibling Study Cohort, which recruited patients from 150 or so CF clinics across 14 European countries. Zygosity and CFTR genotype were confirmed in-house, and zygosity was tested by multiplex PCR of nine short tandem repeat loci. Peripheral blood was taken from each twin, and clinical parameters were recorded on the day of blood sampling. Phenol/chloroform extraction was used to isolate genomic DNA from peripheral blood cells, and the DNA was then kept in TE buffer at 4 degrees C. Concerning this clone: Its cognate antigen has yet to be identified. No qualities accompany the bases; no much larger clone lies one base away.

The sequence joins TRBV6-1 to TRBJ1-6, and TRBD1 aligns with 7 junction nucleotides. This receptor was identified in a girl aged 2 to 10 with cystic fibrosis. The sample consisted of blood. The nucleotide sequence is given as TGTGCCAGCAGGGGACAGTTTAATTCACCCCTCCACTTT. Translated, this gives CASRGQFNSPLHF.